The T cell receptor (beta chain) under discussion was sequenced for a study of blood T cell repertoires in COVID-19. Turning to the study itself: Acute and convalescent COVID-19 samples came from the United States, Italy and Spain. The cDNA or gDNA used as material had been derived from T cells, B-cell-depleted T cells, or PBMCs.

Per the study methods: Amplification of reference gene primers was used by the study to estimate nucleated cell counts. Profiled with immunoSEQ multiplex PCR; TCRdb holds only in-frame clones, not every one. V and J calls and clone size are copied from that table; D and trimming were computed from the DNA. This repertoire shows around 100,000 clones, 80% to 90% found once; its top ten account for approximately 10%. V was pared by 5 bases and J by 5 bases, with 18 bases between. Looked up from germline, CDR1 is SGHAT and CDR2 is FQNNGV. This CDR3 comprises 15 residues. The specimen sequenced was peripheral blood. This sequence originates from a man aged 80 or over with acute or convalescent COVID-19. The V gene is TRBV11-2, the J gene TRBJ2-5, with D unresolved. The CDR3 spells CASSPRSFPAETQYF. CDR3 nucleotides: TGTGCCAGCAGCCCTAGGTCTTTCCCCGCGGAGACCCAGTACTTC.